The T cell receptor beta chain under discussion was sequenced for a study of Ad26.COV2.S vaccination and SARS-CoV-2 variants. Overall study findings and caveats: While placebo recipients had lower spike-specific TCR breadth, vaccine recipients had more. Vaccinees reportedly had broad spike-specific CD8+ and CD4+ T cell responses. Across vaccine and placebo recipients, the breadth of non-spike TCRs was similar.

This clone has just one count. The antigen remains undetermined. The assay was immunoSEQ multiplex PCR, and TCRdb's table has in-frame clones only and misses some. Of 150,000 to 200,000 clones in the sample, around 85% were seen once. Losses at the gene ends were 5 bases for V and 4 bases for J; bases not matched to a gene: 5. Germline V gene lookup returns CDR1 MNHEY and CDR2 SVGAGI. The CDR3 is 14 amino acids. The J gene is TRBJ1-1, the V gene TRBV6-5, with 9 bases identical to TRBD1. Sequencing was performed on peripheral blood, taken after recovery from COVID-19. This TCR was sampled from a human donor who had recovered from COVID-19. CDR3 in DNA: TGTGCCAGCAGTACTCGACAGGGGGGCACTGAAGCTTTCTTT. It yields the protein CASSTRQGGTEAFF.